A selection of T cell receptor beta chains follows, all from one sample in a study of cytomegalovirus exposure and HLA in healthy donors. Repertoires were generated with immunoSEQ multiplex PCR, while TCRdb's copy carries only in-frame clones and drops some. The top ten hold roughly 1.9% of the sample, which has around 130,000 clones, roughly 79% seen once. The source material was PBMCs. The receptors were gathered from a woman aged 45-60 years in good health and CMV-seronegative. Both conserved end residues are part of each CDR3. D genes are given only for firm matches. Size is stated for part of the rows, as once, few or many counts, or as a class when the clone is expanded.

V	J	size	D	CDR3	DNA
TRBV5-4	TRBJ1-2	NA	NA	CASSLLGTHGYTF	TGTGCCAGCAGCTTACTAGGTACCCATGGCTACACCTTC
TRBV27	TRBJ2-1	NA	NA	CASSPQVLSYNEQFF	TGTGCCAGCAGCCCGCAGGTTCTCTCCTACAATGAGCAGTTCTTC
TRBV28	TRBJ1-2	NA	TRBD1	CASSPLDRARGYTF	TGTGCCAGCAGCCCCTTGGACAGGGCCCGGGGCTACACCTTC
TRBV19	TRBJ1-5	NA	NA	CASSIGQGREGQPQHF	TGTGCCAGTAGTATTGGGCAGGGGCGCGAGGGTCAGCCCCAGCATTTT
TRBV7-9	TRBJ1-1	NA	NA	CASSLGQTNTEAFF	TGTGCCAGCAGCTTGGGACAAACGAACACTGAAGCTTTCTTT
TRBV7-9	TRBJ1-1	NA	NA	CASSLSGLVGNTEAFF	TGTGCCAGCAGCCTCTCGGGGTTAGTTGGGAACACTGAAGCTTTCTTT
TRBV27	TRBJ2-1	few	TRBD2	CASSFSAGYNEQFF	TGTGCCAGCAGTTTCTCAGCGGGGTACAATGAGCAGTTCTTC
TRBV28	TRBJ1-5	few	TRBD1	CASSWTGGNQPQHF	TGTGCCAGCAGTTGGACAGGGGGCAATCAGCCCCAGCATTTT
TRBV19	TRBJ2-1	few	NA	CASRSGRPLYNEQFF	TGTGCCAGTAGGTCGGGTAGGCCCCTCTACAATGAGCAGTTCTTC
TRBV5-4	TRBJ2-1	NA	NA	CASSLSPEGGEQFF	TGTGCCAGCAGCTTGTCCCCCGAAGGCGGTGAGCAGTTCTTC
TRBV4-2	TRBJ1-2	NA	TRBD1	CASSLGQGGMIKGYTF	TGTGCCAGCAGCCTCGGACAGGGAGGGATGATTAAGGGCTACACCTTC
TRBV29-1	TRBJ1-4	NA	NA	CSVSPGTNEKLFF	TGCAGCGTTTCGCCCGGAACTAATGAAAAACTGTTTTTT
TRBV7-9	TRBJ2-3	NA	TRBD2	CASSLGEIAGGTDTQYF	TGTGCCAGCAGCTTAGGGGAGATAGCGGGAGGCACAGATACGCAGTATTTT
TRBV7-9	TRBJ1-1	NA	NA	CASTFTTGNTEAFF	TGTGCCAGCACCTTCACTACGGGAAACACTGAAGCTTTCTTT
TRBV4-1	TRBJ1-1	few	TRBD1	CASSQDRRKGTGEAFF	TGCGCCAGCAGCCAAGATCGGAGGAAGGGGACAGGCGAAGCTTTCTTT
TRBV4-3	TRBJ1-1	NA	NA	CASSQDRGSTMNTEAFF	TGCGCCAGCAGCCAAGACAGGGGTAGTACGATGAACACTGAAGCTTTCTTT
TRBV5-1	TRBJ2-5	NA	NA	CASSLAAYRRQETQYF	TGCGCCAGCAGCTTGGCCGCCTACAGGCGCCAAGAGACCCAGTACTTC
TRBV7-9	TRBJ2-7	NA	TRBD1	CASSFDGQGDEQYF	TGTGCCAGCAGCTTCGATGGACAGGGGGACGAGCAGTACTTC
TRBV28	TRBJ2-5	few	NA	CASSLPGPGYQETQYF	TGTGCCAGCAGTTTACCAGGCCCAGGGTACCAAGAGACCCAGTACTTC
TRBV4-2	TRBJ2-1	NA	TRBD2	CASSQDEAGGSSYNEQFF	TGTGCCAGCAGCCAAGATGAGGCTGGCGGGAGCTCCTACAATGAGCAGTTCTTC
TRBV7-2	TRBJ1-4	few	NA	CASSRRGATNEKLFF	TGTGCCAGCAGCCGGCGGGGGGCAACTAATGAAAAACTGTTTTTT
TRBV11-3	TRBJ2-2	NA	NA	CASSLIRDTGELFF	TGTGCCAGCAGCTTAATCCGGGACACCGGGGAGCTGTTTTTT
TRBV10-3	TRBJ1-4	NA	NA	CAISESAGQTEKLFF	TGTGCCATCAGTGAGTCAGCAGGACAGACTGAAAAACTGTTTTTT
TRBV6-5	TRBJ2-3	NA	NA	CASSLRQSADTQYF	TGTGCCAGCAGTTTGCGACAGTCCGCAGATACGCAGTATTTT
TRBV29-1	TRBJ2-2	NA	NA	CSVVLGHGELFF	TGCAGCGTTGTACTGGGCCACGGGGAGCTGTTTTTT
TRBV27	TRBJ2-4	NA	TRBD2	CASSLYRTSGSLRNIQYF	TGTGCCAGCAGCCTATATCGGACTAGCGGGAGTCTAAGGAACATTCAGTACTTC
TRBV6-5	TRBJ1-1	few	NA	CASSYSLSTEAFF	TGTGCCAGCAGTTATAGCCTTAGCACTGAAGCTTTCTTT
TRBV7-6	TRBJ2-3	NA	TRBD2	CASSFLAGRRAADTQYF	TGTGCCAGCAGCTTTCTAGCGGGTCGACGAGCGGCAGATACGCAGTATTTT
TRBV5-1	TRBJ1-2	NA	TRBD1	CASSGTGTGQGYTF	TGCGCCAGCAGTGGGACCGGGACAGGGCAAGGCTACACCTTC
TRBV6-6	TRBJ1-4	NA	TRBD1	CASSYSSGTAGEKLFF	TGTGCCAGCAGTTACTCGAGTGGGACAGCCGGTGAAAAACTGTTTTTT
TRBV10-3	TRBJ2-1	NA	NA	CAISESTPRDGNEQFF	TGTGCCATCAGTGAGTCGACTCCACGGGATGGGAATGAGCAGTTCTTC
TRBV5-6	TRBJ1-5	NA	TRBD1	CASSLRGPNQPQHF	TGTGCCAGCAGCTTGAGGGGGCCCAATCAGCCCCAGCATTTT
TRBV19	TRBJ2-1	NA	NA	CASTTTSYNEQFF	TGTGCCAGTACTACCACTAGCTACAATGAGCAGTTCTTC
TRBV30	TRBJ1-3	NA	NA	CAWSVGTRDHRTGNTIYF	TGTGCCTGGAGTGTAGGGACAAGGGACCATCGGACTGGAAACACCATATATTTT
TRBV29-1	TRBJ2-5	NA	TRBD2	CSVTSGSGTQYF	TGCAGCGTTACTAGCGGGTCCGGGACCCAGTACTTC
TRBV6-5	TRBJ1-1	few	NA	CASQGTEAFF	TGTGCCAGCCAGGGTACTGAAGCTTTCTTT
TRBV27	TRBJ2-5	NA	NA	CASSPDRYRTQYF	TGTGCCAGCAGTCCGGACAGATACAGGACCCAGTACTTC
TRBV7-8	TRBJ2-7	NA	TRBD2	CASSTAGTSGWLYEQYF	TGTGCCAGCAGCACAGCAGGGACTAGCGGGTGGCTCTACGAGCAGTACTTC
TRBV28	TRBJ1-1	few	NA	CASSAPRGGTEAFF	TGTGCCAGCAGTGCCCCGCGGGGGGGAACTGAAGCTTTCTTT
TRBV7-2	TRBJ2-7	NA	NA	CASSPSAGTYEQYF	TGTGCCAGCAGCCCGTCGGCAGGGACCTACGAGCAGTACTTC
TRBV4-3	TRBJ1-1	NA	NA	CASSQDSAGGARGLAFF	TGCGCCAGCAGCCAAGATAGTGCCGGAGGGGCGCGGGGTTTGGCTTTCTTT
TRBV6-5	TRBJ1-4	NA	NA	CASRPGRGGEKLFF	TGTGCCAGCAGGCCCGGAAGGGGTGGGGAAAAACTGTTTTTT
TRBV7-9	TRBJ1-1	NA	NA	CASSLDSMNTEAFF	TGTGCCAGCAGCTTAGACAGCATGAACACTGAAGCTTTCTTT
TRBV14	TRBJ2-3	NA	TRBD1	CASSRTGTGSDTQYF	TGTGCCAGCAGCCGTACCGGGACAGGGTCAGATACGCAGTATTTT
TRBV27	TRBJ2-7	NA	NA	CASSLRGGGGGYEQYF	TGTGCCAGCAGTTTGAGGGGTGGGGGCGGAGGCTACGAGCAGTACTTC
TRBV7-2	TRBJ1-5	once	NA	CASSAPGFGQPQHF	TGTGCCAGCAGCGCGCCCGGGTTCGGCCAGCCCCAGCATTTT
TRBV11-3	TRBJ1-3	NA	NA	CASKQGTGNTIYF	TGTGCCAGCAAACAGGGCACTGGAAACACCATATATTTT
TRBV7-9	TRBJ1-3	many	TRBD1	CASSSRTGSGNTIYF	TGTGCCAGCAGCTCCCGGACAGGGTCAGGAAACACCATATATTTT
TRBV12-5	TRBJ2-4	NA	NA	CASDPNRRDKNIQYF	TGTGCTAGTGACCCGAACAGAAGAGACAAAAACATTCAGTACTTC
TRBV6-6	TRBJ2-2	once	NA	CASSYSWASGELFF	TGTGCCAGCAGTTACTCGTGGGCCTCCGGGGAGCTGTTTTTT
TRBV7-8	TRBJ1-1	NA	NA	CASSSAVRGGYTEAFF	TGTGCCAGCAGCAGCGCCGTCCGGGGAGGGTACACTGAAGCTTTCTTT
TRBV18	TRBJ1-2	NA	TRBD1	CASSPVTGGAGYTF	TGTGCCAGCTCACCAGTAACAGGGGGTGCTGGCTACACCTTC
TRBV7-2	TRBJ2-3	once	TRBD2	CASSDRLAGPAGHTQYF	TGTGCCAGCAGCGACCGACTAGCGGGTCCCGCCGGACATACGCAGTATTTT
TRBV18	TRBJ2-7	NA	NA	CASSRNPGGTYEQYF	TGTGCCAGCTCACGTAACCCGGGGGGCACCTACGAGCAGTACTTC
TRBV5-1	TRBJ1-5	NA	NA	CASSWGHNSNQPQHF	TGCGCCAGCAGCTGGGGACACAATAGCAATCAGCCCCAGCATTTT
TRBV29-1	TRBJ1-1	once	NA	CSVTPNPQGRGTEAFF	TGCAGCGTTACTCCGAACCCTCAGGGTAGGGGCACTGAAGCTTTCTTT
TRBV4-2	TRBJ1-1	NA	NA	CASSQEGDVMNTEAFF	TGTGCCAGCAGCCAAGAAGGGGATGTCATGAACACTGAAGCTTTCTTT
TRBV28	TRBJ2-7	once	NA	CASRPATGPYEQYF	TGTGCCAGCAGGCCGGCGACAGGCCCCTACGAGCAGTACTTC
TRBV29-1	TRBJ2-1	few	TRBD1	CSGEGQGAYEQFF	TGCAGCGGTGAAGGCCAGGGGGCTTATGAGCAGTTCTTC